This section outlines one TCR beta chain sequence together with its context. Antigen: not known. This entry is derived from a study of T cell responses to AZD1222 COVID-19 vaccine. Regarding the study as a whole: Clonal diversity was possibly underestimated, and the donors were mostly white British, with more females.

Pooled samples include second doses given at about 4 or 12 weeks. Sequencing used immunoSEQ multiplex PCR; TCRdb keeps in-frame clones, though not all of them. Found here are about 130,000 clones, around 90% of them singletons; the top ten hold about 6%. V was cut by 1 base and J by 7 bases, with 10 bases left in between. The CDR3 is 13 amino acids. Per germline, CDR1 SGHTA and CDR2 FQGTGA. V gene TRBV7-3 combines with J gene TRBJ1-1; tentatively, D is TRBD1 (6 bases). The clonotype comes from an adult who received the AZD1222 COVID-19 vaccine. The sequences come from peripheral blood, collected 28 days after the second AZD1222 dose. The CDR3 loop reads CASSLNGGSEAFF. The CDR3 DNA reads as TGTGCCAGCAGCTTAAACGGGGGCAGTGAAGCTTTCTTT.